This T cell receptor (beta chain) comes out of a study of cytomegalovirus exposure and HLA in healthy donors. The PCR used 60 Vbeta and 13 Jbeta primers. Using immunoSEQ multiplex PCR, the repertoire was profiled, and TCRdb retains in-frame clones only, with some absent. This sample has more than 150,000 clones, with roughly three quarters found just once. CDR1 and CDR2 (germline): MGHRA, YSYEKL. V dropped 2 bases and J dropped 1 base, with 18 bases sitting between them. This CDR3 region has 17 residues. The sequencing sample was made of PBMCs. The sequence came from a young woman in good health and CMV-seropositive. The chain carries TRBV4-1 and TRBJ2-7; TRBD1 might be the D (6 bases). CDR3 in DNA: TGCGCCAGCAGCCAACAGGGGTTCCCTTGGTCTTCCTACGAGCAGTACTTC. Its translation: CASSQQGFPWSSYEQYF.